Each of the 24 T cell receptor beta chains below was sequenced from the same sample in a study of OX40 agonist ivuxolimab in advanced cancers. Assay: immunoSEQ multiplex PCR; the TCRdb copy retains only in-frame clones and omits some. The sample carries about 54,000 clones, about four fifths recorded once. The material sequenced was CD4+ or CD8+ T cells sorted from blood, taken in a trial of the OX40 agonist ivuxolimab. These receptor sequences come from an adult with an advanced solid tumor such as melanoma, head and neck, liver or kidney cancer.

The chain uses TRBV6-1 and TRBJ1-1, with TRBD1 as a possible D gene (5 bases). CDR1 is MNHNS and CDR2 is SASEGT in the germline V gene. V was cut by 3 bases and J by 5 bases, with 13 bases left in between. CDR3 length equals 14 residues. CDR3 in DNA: TGTGCCAGCAGTGAGGGGGTAGTGCGGACTGAAGCTTTCTTT. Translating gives CASSEGVVRTEAFF.

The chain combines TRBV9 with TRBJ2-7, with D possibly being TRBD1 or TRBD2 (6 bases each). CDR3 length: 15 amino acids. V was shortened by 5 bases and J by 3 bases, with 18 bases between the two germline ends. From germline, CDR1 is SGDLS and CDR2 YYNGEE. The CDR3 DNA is TGTGCCAGCAGTCAAGGGGGGACTGTAGGCTACGAGCAGTACTTC. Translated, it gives CASSQGGTVGYEQYF.

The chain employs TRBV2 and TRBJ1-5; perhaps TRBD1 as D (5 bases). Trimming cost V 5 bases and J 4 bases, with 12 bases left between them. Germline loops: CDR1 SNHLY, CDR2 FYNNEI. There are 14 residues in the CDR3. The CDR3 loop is CASSREKGNQPQHF. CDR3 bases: TGTGCCAGCAGTAGGGAGAAGGGGAATCAGCCCCAGCATTTT.

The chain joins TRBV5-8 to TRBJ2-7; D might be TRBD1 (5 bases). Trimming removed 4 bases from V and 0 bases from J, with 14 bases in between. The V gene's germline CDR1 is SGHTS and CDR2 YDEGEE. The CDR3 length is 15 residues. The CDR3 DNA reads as TGTGCCAGCAGCGTCACAGGTTGGGGCTCCTACGAGCAGTACTTC. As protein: CASSVTGWGSYEQYF. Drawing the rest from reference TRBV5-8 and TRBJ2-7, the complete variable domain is EAGVTQSPTHLIKTRGQQATLRCSPISGHTSVYWYQQALGLGLQFLLWYDEGEERNRGNFPPRFSGRQFPNYSSELNVNALELEDSALYLCASSVTGWGSYEQYFGPGTRLTVT.

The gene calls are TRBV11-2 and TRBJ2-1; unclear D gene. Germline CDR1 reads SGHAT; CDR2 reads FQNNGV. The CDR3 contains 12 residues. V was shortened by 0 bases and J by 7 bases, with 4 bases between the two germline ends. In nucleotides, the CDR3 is TGTGCCAGCAGCTTAGATCGGAATGAGCAGTTCTTC. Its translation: CASSLDRNEQFF.

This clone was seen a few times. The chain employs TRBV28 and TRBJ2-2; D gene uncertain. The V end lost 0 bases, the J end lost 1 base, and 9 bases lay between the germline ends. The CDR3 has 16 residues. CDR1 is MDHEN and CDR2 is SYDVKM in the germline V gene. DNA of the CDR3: TGTGCCAGCAGTTTATGGGGCCAGGAGAACACCGGGGAGCTGTTTTTT. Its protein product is CASSLWGQENTGELFF.

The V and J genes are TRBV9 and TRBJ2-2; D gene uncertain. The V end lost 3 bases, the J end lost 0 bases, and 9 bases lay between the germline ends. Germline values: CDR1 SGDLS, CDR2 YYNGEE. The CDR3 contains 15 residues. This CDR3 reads CASSDDPSNTGELFF. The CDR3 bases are TGTGCCAGCAGCGACGACCCATCGAACACCGGGGAGCTGTTTTTT.

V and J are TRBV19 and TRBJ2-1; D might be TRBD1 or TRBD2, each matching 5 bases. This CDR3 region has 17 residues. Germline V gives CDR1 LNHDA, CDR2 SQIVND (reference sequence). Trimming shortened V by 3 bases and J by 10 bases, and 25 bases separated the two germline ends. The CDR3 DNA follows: TGTGCCAGTAGTATCCCCGGGGCCACTCAAGGGTTGGGGGAGCAGTTCTTC. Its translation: CASSIPGATQGLGEQFF.

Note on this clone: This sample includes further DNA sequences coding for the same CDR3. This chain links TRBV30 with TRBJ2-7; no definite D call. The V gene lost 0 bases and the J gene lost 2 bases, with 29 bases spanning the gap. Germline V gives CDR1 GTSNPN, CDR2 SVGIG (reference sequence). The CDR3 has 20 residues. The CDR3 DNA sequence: TGTGCCTGGAGTGTGAGGATTGGTAGGACGAACCTTAACTTAACCTACGAGCAGTACTTC. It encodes CAWSVRIGRTNLNLTYEQYF.

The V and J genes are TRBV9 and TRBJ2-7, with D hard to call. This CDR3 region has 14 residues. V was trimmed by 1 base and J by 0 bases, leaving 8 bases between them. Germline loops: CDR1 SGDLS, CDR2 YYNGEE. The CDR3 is CASSVSLSSYEQYF. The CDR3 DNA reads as TGTGCCAGCAGCGTATCTCTTAGCTCCTACGAGCAGTACTTC.

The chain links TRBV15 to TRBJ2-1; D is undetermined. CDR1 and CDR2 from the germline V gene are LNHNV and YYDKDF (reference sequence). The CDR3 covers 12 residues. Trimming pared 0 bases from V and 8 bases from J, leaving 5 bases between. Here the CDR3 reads CATSRDMDEQFF. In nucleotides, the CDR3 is TGTGCCACCAGCAGAGATATGGATGAGCAGTTCTTC.

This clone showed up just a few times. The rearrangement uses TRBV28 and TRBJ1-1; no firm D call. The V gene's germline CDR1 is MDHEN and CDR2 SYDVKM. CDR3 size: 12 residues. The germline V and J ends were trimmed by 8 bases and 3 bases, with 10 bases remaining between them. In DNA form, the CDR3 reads TGTGCCAGCGGAGGTACGGACACTGAAGCTTTCTTT. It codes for CASGGTDTEAFF.

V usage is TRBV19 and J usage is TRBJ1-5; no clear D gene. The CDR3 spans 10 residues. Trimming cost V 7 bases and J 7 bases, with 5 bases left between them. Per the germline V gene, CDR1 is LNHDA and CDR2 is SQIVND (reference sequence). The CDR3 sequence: CASNQQPQHF. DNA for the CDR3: TGTGCCAGTAATCAACAGCCCCAGCATTTT.

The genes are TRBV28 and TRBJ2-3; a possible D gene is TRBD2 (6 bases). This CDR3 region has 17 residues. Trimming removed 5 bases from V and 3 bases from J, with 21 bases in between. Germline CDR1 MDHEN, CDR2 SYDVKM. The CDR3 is CASSPAGRLLRTDTQYF. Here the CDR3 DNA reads TGTGCCAGCAGTCCCGCCGGGAGACTACTTCGGACAGATACGCAGTATTTT.

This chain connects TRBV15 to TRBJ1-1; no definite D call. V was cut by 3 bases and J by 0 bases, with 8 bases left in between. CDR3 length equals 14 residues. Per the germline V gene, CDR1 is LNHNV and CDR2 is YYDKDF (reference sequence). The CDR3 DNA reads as TGTGCCACCAGCAGGGACGTTATGAACACTGAAGCTTTCTTT. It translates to CATSRDVMNTEAFF. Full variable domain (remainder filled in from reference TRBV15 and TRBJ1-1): DAMVIQNPRYQVTQFGKPVTLSCSQTLNHNVMYWYQQKSSQAPKLLFHYYDKDFNNEADTPDNFQSRRPNTSFCFLDIRSPGLGDTAMYLCATSRDVMNTEAFFGQGTRLTVV.

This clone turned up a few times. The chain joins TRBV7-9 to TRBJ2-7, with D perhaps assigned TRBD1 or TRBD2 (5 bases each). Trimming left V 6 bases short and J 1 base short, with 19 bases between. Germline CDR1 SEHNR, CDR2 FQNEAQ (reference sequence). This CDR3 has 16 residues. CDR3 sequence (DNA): TGTGCCAGCAGGCGAGGGGCAATGGAACAGTCCTACGAGCAGTACTTC. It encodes CASRRGAMEQSYEQYF.

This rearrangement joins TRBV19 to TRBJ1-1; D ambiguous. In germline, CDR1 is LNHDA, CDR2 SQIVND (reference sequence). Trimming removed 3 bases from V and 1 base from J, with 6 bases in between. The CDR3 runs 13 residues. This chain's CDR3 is CASSMLANTEAFF. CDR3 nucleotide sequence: TGTGCCAGTAGTATGCTGGCGAACACTGAAGCTTTCTTT.

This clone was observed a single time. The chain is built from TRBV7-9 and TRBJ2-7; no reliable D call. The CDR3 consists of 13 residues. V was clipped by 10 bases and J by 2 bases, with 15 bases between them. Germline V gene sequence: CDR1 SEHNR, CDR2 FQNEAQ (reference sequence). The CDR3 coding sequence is TGTGCCACTGACCCGGACCGGACCTACGAGCAGTACTTC. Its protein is CATDPDRTYEQYF. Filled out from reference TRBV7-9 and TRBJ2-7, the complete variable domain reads DTGVSQNPRHKITKRGQNVTFRCDPISEHNRLYWYRQTLGQGPEFLTYFQNEAQLEKSRLLSDRFSAERPKGSFSTLEIQRTEQGDSAMYLCATDPDRTYEQYFGPGTRLTVT.

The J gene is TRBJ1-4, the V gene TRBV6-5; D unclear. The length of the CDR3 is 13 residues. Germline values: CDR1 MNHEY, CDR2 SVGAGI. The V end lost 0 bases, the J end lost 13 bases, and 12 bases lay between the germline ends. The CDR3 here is CASSYSRVGRLFF. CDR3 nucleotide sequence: TGTGCCAGCAGTTACTCTAGGGTTGGGAGACTGTTTTTT.

The CDR3 nucleotides are TGTGCCTGGAGTGGACTAGCGGGAACGATTTACCCCACAGATACGCAGTATTTT. Protein: CAWSGLAGTIYPTDTQYF. This chain uses TRBV30 with TRBJ2-3; 11 bases match TRBD2. Germline CDR1 GTSNPN, CDR2 SVGIG (reference sequence). Trimming removed 1 base from V and 2 bases from J; junction bases left unmatched: 11. This CDR3 comprises 18 residues.

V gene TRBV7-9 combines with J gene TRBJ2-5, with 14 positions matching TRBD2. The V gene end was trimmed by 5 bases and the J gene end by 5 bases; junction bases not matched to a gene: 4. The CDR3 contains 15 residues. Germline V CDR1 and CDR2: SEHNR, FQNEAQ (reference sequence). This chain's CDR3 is CASSVGLAGVETQYF. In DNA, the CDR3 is TGTGCCAGCAGCGTGGGACTAGCGGGAGTTGAGACCCAGTACTTC.

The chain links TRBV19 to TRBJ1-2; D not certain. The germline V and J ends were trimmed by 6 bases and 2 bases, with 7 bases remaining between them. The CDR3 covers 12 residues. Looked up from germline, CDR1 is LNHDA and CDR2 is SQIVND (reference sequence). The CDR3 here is CASRGYNYGYTF. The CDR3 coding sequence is TGTGCCAGTAGGGGATACAACTATGGCTACACCTTC.

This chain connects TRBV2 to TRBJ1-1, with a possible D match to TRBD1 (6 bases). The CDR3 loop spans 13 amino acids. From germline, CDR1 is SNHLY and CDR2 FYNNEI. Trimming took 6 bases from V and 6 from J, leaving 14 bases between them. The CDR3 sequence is CASRDPGTPEAFF. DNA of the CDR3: TGTGCCAGCAGAGACCCAGGGACACCTGAAGCTTTCTTT.

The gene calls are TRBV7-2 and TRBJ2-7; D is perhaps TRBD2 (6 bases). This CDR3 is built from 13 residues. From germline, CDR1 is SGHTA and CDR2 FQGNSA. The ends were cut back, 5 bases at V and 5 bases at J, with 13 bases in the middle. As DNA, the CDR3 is TGTGCCAGCAGCGCGCGGGGTGGCGACGAGCAGTACTTC. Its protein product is CASSARGGDEQYF. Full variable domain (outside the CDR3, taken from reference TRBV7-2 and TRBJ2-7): GAGVSQSPSNKVTEKGKDVELRCDPISGHTALYWYRQSLGQGLEFLIYFQGNSAPDKSGLPSDRFSAERTGGSVSTLTIQRTQQEDSAVYLCASSARGGDEQYFGPGTRLTVT.